This TCR beta chain derives from a study of CD8+CD57+ T cells in acquired aplastic anemia. It was patients with CD8+CD57+ cell expansion by flow cytometry who were chosen for sequencing. For CDR3 and TCR beta VDJ profiling, genomic DNA was the template used. TCRdb reanalysed the reads using MiXCR and keeps one entry per CDR3 protein. The sample yields 160,000 or so distinct CDR3 sequences, 45% to 55% seen once. This clonotype was detected many times. The germline gives CDR1 SNHLY, CDR2 FYNNEI. V was shortened by 10 bases and J by 4 bases, with 19 bases between the two germline ends. The CDR3 contains 14 residues.

Specimen: sorted CD4+, CD8+, or CD8+CD57+ T cells (not recorded which) from PBMCs. The clonotype was recovered from a human donor with aplastic anemia. The chain employs TRBV2 and TRBJ2-5; D possibly corresponds to TRBD1 (6 bases). CDR3 coding DNA: TGTGCCATTGTCGGATGGGGCAGGGGAGAGACCCAGTACTTC. This translates into CAIVGWGRGETQYF.